The 14 T cell receptor beta chains reported below all come from one sample, sequenced in a study of shared clonotypes between healthy human individuals. Here immunoSEQ multiplex PCR was the method, and the copy in TCRdb shows in-frame clones only, minus some. The repertoire holds 2 million to 2.5 million clones, with approximately 93% as singletons. The sequencing input was naive CD4+ T cells from PBMCs. Subset defined: CD45RA+ positively selected. Receptors originate from a man in his late teens or twenties in good health. Some clones in this sample may be carry-over from other donors' samples.

A remark on this clone: The germline gene is not matched at one end of the junction; a read error may be the cause. The chain couples TRBV28 to TRBJ2-7; 10 bases align to TRBD2. This CDR3 is built from 18 residues. The V gene's germline CDR1 is MDHEN and CDR2 SYDVKM. The CDR3 is CASSLQGLPGSGRATGSF. CDR3 nucleotides: TGTGCCAGCAGTTTACAGGGTCTTCCTGGGAGCGGGAGGGCCACCGGTAGCTTC.

This rearrangement joins TRBV29-1 to TRBJ2-2; maybe TRBD2 (6 bases). The CDR3 extends over 13 amino acids. V was cut by 7 bases and J by 3 bases, with 12 bases left in between. CDR1 and CDR2 from the germline V gene are SQVTM and ANQGSEA. This chain's CDR3 is CSAEGTYTGELFF. In DNA form, the CDR3 reads TGCAGCGCTGAGGGGACTTACACCGGGGAGCTGTTTTTT.

As for this clone: At the DNA level, this CDR3 is encoded by other sequences in the same sample as well. This chain links TRBV18 with TRBJ1-1, with 11 bases aligning to TRBD1. Germline CDR1 reads KGHSH; CDR2 reads LQKENI. The CDR3 sequence is 15 residues long. With 3 bases clipped from V and 1 base from J, the junction kept 1 base outside the gene matches. For the CDR3, the DNA is TGTGCCAGCTCACCGGGGACAGGGGGGAACACTGAAGCTTTCTTT. Protein product: CASSPGTGGNTEAFF.

The chain uses TRBV5-4 and TRBJ1-1, with D uncertain. The CDR3 has 16 residues. Germline V gives CDR1 SGHNT, CDR2 YYREEE (reference sequence). V was trimmed by 0 bases and J by 2 bases, leaving 14 bases between them. CDR3 loop: CASSLGQPTHNTEAFF. The CDR3 bases are TGTGCCAGCAGCTTGGGGCAGCCAACCCATAACACTGAAGCTTTCTTT.

This rearrangement joins TRBV5-1 to TRBJ2-7; perhaps D is TRBD1 or TRBD2 (5 bases each). CDR1 and CDR2 (germline): SGHRS, YFSETQ. The CDR3 sequence is 19 residues long. Trimming removed 4 bases at V and 2 bases at J, with 28 bases between. The CDR3 sequence is CASSPAGSSGQGTTYEQYF. As DNA, the CDR3 is TGCGCCAGCAGCCCTGCGGGCAGCTCGGGCCAAGGGACGACCTACGAGCAGTACTTC.

The chain carries TRBV7-9 and TRBJ1-1; the D is unclear. This CDR3 spans 16 amino acids. Germline loops: CDR1 SEHNR, CDR2 FQNEAQ (reference sequence). V lost 1 base and J lost 3, with 15 bases in between. This chain's CDR3 is CASSLVFLRRHTEAFF. In DNA, the CDR3 is TGTGCCAGCAGCTTAGTTTTCTTGCGGCGGCACACTGAAGCTTTCTTT.

This chain connects TRBV5-6 to TRBJ1-1; D not resolved. The CDR3 is made up of 11 amino acids. The ends were cut back, 7 bases at V and 8 bases at J, with 12 bases in the middle. The germline V gene encodes CDR1 SGHDT and CDR2 YYEEEE. CDR3 bases: TGTGCCAGCCACTATGGCCCGGAAGCTTTCTTT. Translated: CASHYGPEAFF.

The V call is TRBV6-4, the J call TRBJ2-7, with 11 bases identical to TRBD2. Unmatched junction bases numbered 9, after V lost 7 bases and J lost 4 bases. Germline lookup yields CDR1 MRHNA and CDR2 SNTAGT. The CDR3 is made up of 15 amino acids. CDR3 DNA: TGTGCCAGCACCCTCGGGACTAGCGGAAAATACGAGCAGTACTTC. It encodes CASTLGTSGKYEQYF.

The chain has TRBV4-2 and TRBJ2-1, with TRBD2 identical over 8 bases. There are 16 residues in the CDR3. V dropped 0 bases and J dropped 10; count of bases not matched to a gene: 11. Germline V gives CDR1 LGHNA, CDR2 YNFKEQ. The CDR3 loop reads CASSQEGTSLSGEQFF. CDR3 sequence (DNA): TGTGCCAGCAGCCAAGAGGGGACTAGTTTGAGTGGGGAGCAGTTCTTC.

The chain joins TRBV27 to TRBJ1-1; no firm D call. The CDR3 loop spans 11 amino acids. The ends were cut back, 6 bases at V and 2 bases at J, with 4 bases in the middle. CDR1 MNHEY and CDR2 SMNVEV come from the germline V gene (reference sequence). The CDR3 DNA follows: TGTGCCAGCAGCCGTAACACTGAAGCTTTCTTT. Translating it yields CASSRNTEAFF.

The chain recombines TRBV28 with TRBJ1-4; D call uncertain. Germline V gives CDR1 MDHEN, CDR2 SYDVKM. The V end was cut by 3 bases, the J end by 5 bases, with 10 bases between. The CDR3 sequence is 14 residues long. The CDR3 region is CASSFYSRNEKLFF. The CDR3 nucleotides are TGTGCCAGCAGTTTTTACAGCAGGAATGAAAAACTGTTTTTT.

The chain has TRBV9 and TRBJ2-5, with a weak D call TRBD2 (6 bases). Trimming cost V 0 bases and J 4 bases, with 16 bases left between them. This CDR3 has 16 residues. Germline-derived CDR1 and CDR2 are SGDLS and YYNGEE. CDR3: CASSVEGFGRGETQYF. CDR3 DNA: TGTGCCAGCAGCGTAGAGGGGTTCGGGAGAGGAGAGACCCAGTACTTC.

DNA of the CDR3: TGTGCCCAAGATTCGGGGGCTACCTCCTACGAGCAGTACTTC. Its protein product is CAQDSGATSYEQYF. The chain combines TRBV30 with TRBJ2-7; D may match TRBD1 or TRBD2 (6 bases each). V gave up 8 bases and J gave up 0 bases, with 17 bases separating them. Looked up from germline, CDR1 is GTSNPN and CDR2 is SVGIG (reference sequence). The length of the CDR3 is 14 residues. Combining the CDR3 with reference TRBV30 and TRBJ2-7 gives the whole variable domain SQTIHQWPATLVQPVGSPLSLECTVEGTSNPNLYWYRQAAGRGLQLLFYSVGIGQISSEVPQNLSASRPQDRQFILSSKKLLLSDSGFYLCAQDSGATSYEQYFGPGTRLTVT.

The CDR3 DNA reads as TGTGCCAGCAGTGATCTCCGGGGCCTAGGAAGTAATGAGCAGTTCTTC. Protein sequence: CASSDLRGLGSNEQFF. The chain employs TRBV2 and TRBJ2-1; TRBD1 or TRBD2 may be the D gene (5 bases each). This CDR3 contains 16 residues. V lost 3 bases, J lost 7 bases, and 19 bases lay in between. Germline CDR1 SNHLY, CDR2 FYNNEI.